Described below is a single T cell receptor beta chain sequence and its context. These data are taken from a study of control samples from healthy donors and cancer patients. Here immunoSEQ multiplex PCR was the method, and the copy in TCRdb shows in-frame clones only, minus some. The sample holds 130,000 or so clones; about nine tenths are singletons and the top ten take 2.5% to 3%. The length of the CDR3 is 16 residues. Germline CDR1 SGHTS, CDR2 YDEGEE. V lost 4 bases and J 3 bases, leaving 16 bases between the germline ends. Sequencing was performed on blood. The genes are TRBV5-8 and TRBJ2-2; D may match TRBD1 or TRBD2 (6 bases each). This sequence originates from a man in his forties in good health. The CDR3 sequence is CASSLLGGRDTGELFF. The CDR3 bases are TGTGCCAGCAGCCTTCTGGGGGGCCGCGACACCGGGGAGCTGTTTTTT.